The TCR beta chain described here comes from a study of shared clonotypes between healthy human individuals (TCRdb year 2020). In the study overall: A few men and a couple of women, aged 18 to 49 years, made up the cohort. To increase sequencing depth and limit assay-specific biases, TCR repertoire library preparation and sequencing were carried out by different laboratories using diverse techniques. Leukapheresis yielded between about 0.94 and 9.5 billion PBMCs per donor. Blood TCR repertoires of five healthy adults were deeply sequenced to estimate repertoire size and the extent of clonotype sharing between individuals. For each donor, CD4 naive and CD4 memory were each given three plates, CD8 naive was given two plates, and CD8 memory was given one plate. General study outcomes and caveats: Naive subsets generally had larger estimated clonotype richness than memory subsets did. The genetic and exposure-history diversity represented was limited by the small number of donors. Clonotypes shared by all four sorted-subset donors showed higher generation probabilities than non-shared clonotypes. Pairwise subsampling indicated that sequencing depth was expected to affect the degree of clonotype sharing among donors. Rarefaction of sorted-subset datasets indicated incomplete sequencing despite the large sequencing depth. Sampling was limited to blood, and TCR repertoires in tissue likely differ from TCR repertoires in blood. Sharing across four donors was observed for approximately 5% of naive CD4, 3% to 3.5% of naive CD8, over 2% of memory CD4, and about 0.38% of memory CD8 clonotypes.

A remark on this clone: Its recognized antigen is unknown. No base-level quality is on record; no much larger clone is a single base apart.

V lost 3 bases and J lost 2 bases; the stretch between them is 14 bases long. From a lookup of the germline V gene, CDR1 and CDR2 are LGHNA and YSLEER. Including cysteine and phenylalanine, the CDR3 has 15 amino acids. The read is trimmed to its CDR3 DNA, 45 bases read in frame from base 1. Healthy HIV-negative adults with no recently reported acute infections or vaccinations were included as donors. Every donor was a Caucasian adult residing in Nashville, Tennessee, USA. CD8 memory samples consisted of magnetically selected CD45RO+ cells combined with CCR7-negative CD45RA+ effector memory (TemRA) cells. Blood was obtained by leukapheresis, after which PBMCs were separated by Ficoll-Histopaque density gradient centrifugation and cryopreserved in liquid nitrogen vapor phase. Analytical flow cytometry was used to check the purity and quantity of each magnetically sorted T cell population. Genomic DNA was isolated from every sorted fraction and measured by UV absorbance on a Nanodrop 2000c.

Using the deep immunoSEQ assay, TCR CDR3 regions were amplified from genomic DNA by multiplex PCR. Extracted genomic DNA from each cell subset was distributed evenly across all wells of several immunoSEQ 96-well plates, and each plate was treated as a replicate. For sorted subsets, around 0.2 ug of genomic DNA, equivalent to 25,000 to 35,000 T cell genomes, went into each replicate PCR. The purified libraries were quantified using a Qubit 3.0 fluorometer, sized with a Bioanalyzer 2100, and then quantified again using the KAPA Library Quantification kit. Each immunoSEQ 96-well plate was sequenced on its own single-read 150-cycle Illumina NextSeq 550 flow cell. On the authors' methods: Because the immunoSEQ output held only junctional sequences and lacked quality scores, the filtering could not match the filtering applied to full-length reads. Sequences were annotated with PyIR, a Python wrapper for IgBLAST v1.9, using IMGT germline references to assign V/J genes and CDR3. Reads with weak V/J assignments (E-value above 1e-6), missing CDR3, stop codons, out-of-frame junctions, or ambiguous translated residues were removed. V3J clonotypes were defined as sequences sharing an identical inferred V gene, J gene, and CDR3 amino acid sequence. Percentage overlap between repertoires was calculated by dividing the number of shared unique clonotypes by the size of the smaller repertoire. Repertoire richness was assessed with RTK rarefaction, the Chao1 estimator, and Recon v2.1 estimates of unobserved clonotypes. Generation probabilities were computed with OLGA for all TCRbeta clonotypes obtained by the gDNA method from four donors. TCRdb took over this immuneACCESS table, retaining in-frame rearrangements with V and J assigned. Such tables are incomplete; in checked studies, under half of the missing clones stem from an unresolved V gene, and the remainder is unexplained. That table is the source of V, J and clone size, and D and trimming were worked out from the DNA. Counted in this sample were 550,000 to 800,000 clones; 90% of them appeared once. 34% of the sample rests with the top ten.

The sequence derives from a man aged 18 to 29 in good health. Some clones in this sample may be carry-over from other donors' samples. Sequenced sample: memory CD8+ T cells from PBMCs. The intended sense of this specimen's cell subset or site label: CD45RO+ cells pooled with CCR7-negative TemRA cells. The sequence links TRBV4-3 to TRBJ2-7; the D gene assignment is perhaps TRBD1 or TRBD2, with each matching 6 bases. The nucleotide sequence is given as TGCGCCAGCAGCCACATGCGGGACACGACCTACGAGCAGTACTTC. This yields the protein CASSHMRDTTYEQYF.